The 5 T cell receptor beta chains below all came from one sample that was sequenced in a study of spatial heterogeneity in lung cancer. The time point is: blood at routine non-recurrence follow-up after resection. TCRdb reprocessed the 5' RACE reads with MiXCR, giving one entry per CDR3 protein. The data contain 18,000 or so distinct CDR3 sequences, over 8.5% of them singletons. The source was PBMCs, collected at follow-up. The receptors were sampled from a male donor with early-stage non-small cell lung cancer.

Ten or more counts support this clonotype. The CDR3 bases are TGTGCCAGCAGCCACAGACAGGGGGGTATGAAAGCTTTCTTT. Its protein is CASSHRQGGMKAFF. The chain employs TRBV3-1 and TRBJ1-1, with 9 bases aligning to TRBD1. Germline V gives CDR1 LGHDT, CDR2 YNNKEL (reference sequence). The CDR3 loop spans 14 amino acids. The J segment lost 9 bases and the V segment lost 3 bases, leaving 8 bases of the junction unmatched.

The sample holds many counts of this clonotype. The J gene is TRBJ2-3, the V gene TRBV5-1, with no clear D. The CDR3 sequence is 12 residues long. CDR1 is SGHRS, CDR2 YFSETQ, per germline. V lost 4 bases, J lost 6 bases, and 9 bases lay in between. This chain's CDR3 is CASSPQLDTQYF. The CDR3 DNA reads TGCGCCAGCAGCCCCCAGCTGGATACGCAGTATTTT.

This clonotype was seen at least ten times. This chain joins TRBV7-6 and TRBJ2-5; TRBD2 matches at 10 bases. The CDR3 covers 16 residues. Trimming took 0 bases from V and 2 from J; bases not matched to a gene: 3. Germline V gives CDR1 SGHVS, CDR2 FNYEAQ. As DNA, the CDR3 is TGTGCCAGCAGCTTAGCGTTAGCGGGAGGTCAAGAGACCCAGTACTTC. It specifies CASSLALAGGQETQYF.

The V gene is TRBV27, the J gene TRBJ1-2, with TRBD1 matching 11 bases. From germline, CDR1 is MNHEY and CDR2 SMNVEV (reference sequence). V gave up 5 bases and J gave up 4 bases; unmatched junction bases: 3. CDR3 length: 14 amino acids. The CDR3 bases are TGTGCCAGCAGTCTAGGGACAGGGGGCTATGGCTACACCTTC. This sequence encodes CASSLGTGGYGYTF.

The CDR3 DNA reads TGTGCCAGCAGCTCCAGGGGGTTGGGGACCGGGGAGCTGTTTTTT. It codes for CASSSRGLGTGELFF. The genes are TRBV7-2 and TRBJ2-2, with 7 positions matching TRBD1. Germline V CDR1 and CDR2: SGHTA, FQGNSA. J gave up 5 bases and V 4 bases, and 7 bases lay outside the gene matches. This CDR3 has 15 amino acids.